This is a list of T cell receptor beta chains from one sample in a study of T cell repertoires in cytomegalovirus infection. TCRdb recomputed calls from the reads with MiXCR, one row per CDR3 protein. This table has roughly 990,000 distinct CDR3 sequences, approximately 31% appearing once. Their antigens are not known. The specimen was cultured CD8+ T cells from PBMCs, collected from culture after CMV antigen stimulation. These receptors came from a human donor in good health (CMV status not recorded). Some clones in this sample may be carry-over from other donors' samples. Each CDR3 is given with its conserved first and last residue. Fields, in order: V gene, J gene, CDR3 protein.

v_call: TRBV10-3; j_call: TRBJ1-1; cdr3_aa: CAISESTRAEWTEAFF
v_call: TRBV7-8; j_call: TRBJ1-4; cdr3_aa: CASSLGQGIEKLFF
v_call: TRBV24-1; j_call: TRBJ2-1; cdr3_aa: CATSEKGRLYNEQFF
v_call: TRBV29-1; j_call: TRBJ1-1; cdr3_aa: CSVDAEAFF
v_call: TRBV13; j_call: TRBJ1-1; cdr3_aa: CASSFAGGLRTPNTEAFF
v_call: TRBV5-1; j_call: TRBJ2-5; cdr3_aa: CASSLQEEQGAPTWGEETQYF
v_call: TRBV20-1; j_call: TRBJ2-1; cdr3_aa: CSAHRSGQGSYNEQFF
v_call: TRBV27; j_call: TRBJ2-3; cdr3_aa: CASSLGWEGTDTQYF
v_call: TRBV24-1; j_call: TRBJ2-2; cdr3_aa: CATSDLRTGPSTGELFF
v_call: TRBV25-1; j_call: TRBJ1-1; cdr3_aa: CASSEYHIKTEAFF
v_call: TRBV6-2/TRBV6-3; j_call: TRBJ2-1; cdr3_aa: CATGPIEQFF
v_call: TRBV19; j_call: TRBJ2-3; cdr3_aa: CASPGLAGNTDTQYF
v_call: TRBV14; j_call: TRBJ2-1; cdr3_aa: CASSPWTGSPSNEQFF
v_call: TRBV6-6; j_call: TRBJ2-3; cdr3_aa: CASSTWTGGDRTDTQYF
v_call: TRBV10-3; j_call: TRBJ1-2; cdr3_aa: CAIGILTGPGYGYTF
v_call: TRBV5-1; j_call: TRBJ1-1; cdr3_aa: CASRIIGEGTEAFF
v_call: TRBV12-3/TRBV12-4; j_call: TRBJ1-5; cdr3_aa: CASSFLLGGQSDSNQPQHF
v_call: TRBV7-6; j_call: TRBJ1-2; cdr3_aa: CASSLYRADGYTF
v_call: TRBV27; j_call: TRBJ2-5; cdr3_aa: CASSLLRDIKTQYF
v_call: TRBV6-5; j_call: TRBJ1-2; cdr3_aa: CASSYGQGEGYTF
v_call: TRBV9; j_call: TRBJ2-7; cdr3_aa: CASSVGTRAYEQYF
v_call: TRBV4-3; j_call: TRBJ1-1; cdr3_aa: CASSQDHPAGMNTEAFF
v_call: TRBV4-3; j_call: TRBJ1-5; cdr3_aa: CASSPGWGGNQPQHF
v_call: TRBV12-3/TRBV12-4; j_call: TRBJ2-5; cdr3_aa: CASSKAIAGEQETQYF
v_call: TRBV11-2; j_call: TRBJ2-2; cdr3_aa: CVSSMIYSNTGELFF
v_call: TRBV9; j_call: TRBJ1-5; cdr3_aa: CASSVGTGARQPQHF
v_call: TRBV29-1; j_call: TRBJ1-2; cdr3_aa: CSGGRDNYGYTF
v_call: TRBV28; j_call: TRBJ2-2; cdr3_aa: CASSLGGRRGRVHTGELFF
v_call: TRBV25-1; j_call: TRBJ2-7; cdr3_aa: CASSGTAGGGEQYF
v_call: TRBV7-9; j_call: TRBJ2-7; cdr3_aa: CASSGGADEQYF
v_call: TRBV19; j_call: TRBJ2-1; cdr3_aa: CAVSSGGNEQFF
v_call: TRBV4-1; j_call: TRBJ1-5; cdr3_aa: CASSQDRHAPNQPQHF
v_call: TRBV7-9; j_call: TRBJ2-3; cdr3_aa: CASSPQRGAEGDTQYF
v_call: TRBV6-1; j_call: TRBJ2-5; cdr3_aa: CASRNRGAGAGETQYF
v_call: TRBV7-4; j_call: TRBJ1-4; cdr3_aa: CASSYAREKLFF
v_call: TRBV5-4; j_call: TRBJ1-4; cdr3_aa: CASSPSRGGAREKLFF
v_call: TRBV7-8; j_call: TRBJ1-4; cdr3_aa: CASSLQGFNEKLFF
v_call: TRBV28; j_call: TRBJ1-5; cdr3_aa: CASSLYRGNQPQHF
v_call: TRBV12-3/TRBV12-4; j_call: TRBJ1-6; cdr3_aa: CASSSGIRADSPLHF
v_call: TRBV10-3; j_call: TRBJ1-1; cdr3_aa: CASRTGGPSTEAFF
v_call: TRBV19; j_call: TRBJ2-1; cdr3_aa: CATSMSGELPNEQFF
v_call: TRBV2; j_call: TRBJ2-3; cdr3_aa: CASSEWAGDEDTQYF
v_call: TRBV11-2; j_call: TRBJ2-3; cdr3_aa: CASSLYLAGDTDTQYF
v_call: TRBV6-2/TRBV6-3; j_call: TRBJ1-5; cdr3_aa: CASSPTHSNQPQHF
v_call: TRBV5-5; j_call: TRBJ1-6; cdr3_aa: CASNPTRAFNSPLHF
v_call: TRBV4-1; j_call: TRBJ1-2; cdr3_aa: CASSLRQITNYGYTF